The clone carrying this T cell receptor beta chain was seen only a few times. Its antigen is not known. Template switching (which added a universal primer site) was used, and cDNA carried unique molecular identifiers. TCRdb re-analysed the 5' RACE reads in MiXCR, keeping a single row per CDR3 protein. Found here are about 890,000 distinct CDR3 sequences, 9% to 15% of them singletons; the top ten hold 1.5% to 2%. The data are from a study of identical twins. General study points: The models systematically underestimated how much out-of-frame TCR alpha was shared in monozygotic twins.

This CDR3 contains 18 residues. The germline V gene encodes CDR1 SGHAT and CDR2 FQDESV (reference sequence). J was trimmed by 4 bases and V by 6 bases; bases with no gene match: 14. The same data also contributed to another study, on yellow fever vaccine responses in identical twins.

This chain uses TRBV11-1 with TRBJ2-2; TRBD2 aligns across 10 bases. The clonotype comes from a young woman in good health. The sample comprised PBMCs. The CDR3 reads CASSQYFLAGGITGELFF. CDR3 sequence (DNA): TGTGCCAGCAGTCAGTACTTCTTAGCGGGAGGAATCACCGGGGAGCTGTTTTTT.